One and the same sample provided the 32 T cell receptor beta chains below, sequenced in a study of blood T cells in healthy people across ages. Through a sample-barcoded 5' primer and a J-beta primer mix, a second PCR was run for roughly 7 to 11 cycles. MiXCR, applied by TCRdb to the 5' RACE reads, yields one record per CDR3 protein. The table lists 850,000 or so distinct CDR3 sequences, 25% to 35% of them singletons. The sequenced sample was blood. The receptors were gathered from an elderly woman in good health.

The J gene is TRBJ1-5, the V gene TRBV7-9; D ambiguous. Trimming pared 1 base from V and 9 bases from J, leaving 7 bases between. The CDR3 has 12 residues. The germline V gene encodes CDR1 SEHNR and CDR2 FQNEAQ (reference sequence). CDR3 sequence: CASSLEDAPQHF. CDR3 DNA sequence: TGTGCCAGCAGCTTAGAAGACGCGCCCCAGCATTTT. The full variable domain, rest sourced from reference TRBV7-9 and TRBJ1-5, is DTGVSQNPRHKITKRGQNVTFRCDPISEHNRLYWYRQTLGQGPEFLTYFQNEAQLEKSRLLSDRFSAERPKGSFSTLEIQRTEQGDSAMYLCASSLEDAPQHFGDGTRLSIL.

V gene TRBV7-2 combines with J gene TRBJ2-7; D gene uncertain. The J call may be wrong; the DNA end is better matched by TRBJ2-5. The germline V gene encodes CDR1 SGHTA and CDR2 FQGNSA. This CDR3 region has 13 residues. DNA of the CDR3: TGTGCCAGCAGCCAACCGAATGAAGAGACCCAGTACTTC. Its translation: CASSQPNEETQYF.

V usage is TRBV29-1 and J usage is TRBJ2-7, with D maybe TRBD2 (5 bases). Trimming removed 5 bases at V and 2 bases at J, with 10 bases between. The CDR3 extends over 12 amino acids. Germline values: CDR1 SQVTM, CDR2 ANQGSEA. The CDR3 sequence is CSVIRGTYEQYF. The DNA of the CDR3 is TGCAGCGTTATACGGGGAACCTACGAGCAGTACTTC.

This clonotype was counted only a few times. The rearrangement uses TRBV20-1 and TRBJ2-3, with D hard to call. The CDR3 spans 15 residues. Trimming took 0 bases from V and 1 from J, leaving 11 bases between them. The germline V gene has CDR1 DFQATT and CDR2 SNEGSKA (reference sequence). The CDR3 bases are TGCAGTGCTAGAGATAGTTCTTATGGCACAGATACGCAGTATTTT. Translated: CSARDSSYGTDTQYF.

The rearrangement uses TRBV29-1 and TRBJ1-2, with D possibly matching TRBD1 (6 bases). The ends were cut back, 6 bases at V and 0 bases at J, with 8 bases in the middle. CDR1 SQVTM and CDR2 ANQGSEA come from the germline V gene. The CDR3 sequence is 12 residues long. Written as DNA, the CDR3 is TGCAGCGTGGGGGCAGCTAACTATGGCTACACCTTC. This codes for CSVGAANYGYTF. Full variable domain (missing parts from reference TRBV29-1 and TRBJ1-2): SAVISQKPSRDICQRGTSLTIQCQVDSQVTMMFWYRQQPGQSLTLIATANQGSEATYESGFVIDKFPISRPNLTFSTLTVSNMSPEDSSIYLCSVGAANYGYTFGSGTRLTVV.

This clonotype has a handful of counts. The V gene is TRBV25-1, the J gene TRBJ1-1; D is ambiguous. Germline V gives CDR1 MGHDK, CDR2 SYGVNS. The CDR3 extends over 11 amino acids. With 4 bases removed from V and 7 bases from J, the gap between germline ends came to 7 bases. The CDR3 DNA follows: TGTGCCAGCAGTGTCCGGTTTGAAGCTTTCTTT. Protein product: CASSVRFEAFF. Full variable domain (remainder filled in from reference TRBV25-1 and TRBJ1-1): EADIYQTPRYLVIGTGKKITLECSQTMGHDKMYWYQQDPGMELHLIHYSYGVNSTEKGDLSSESTVSRIRTEHFPLTLESARPSHTSQYLCASSVRFEAFFGQGTRLTVV.

This clonotype showed up just a few times. The chain joins TRBV10-2 to TRBJ2-2; D not certain. The CDR3 loop spans 15 amino acids. The germline CDR1 and CDR2 sequences are WSHSY and SAAADI. V shed 4 bases and J shed 0 bases, with 9 bases lying between them. CDR3 DNA: TGCGCCAGCAGTGCCGGGCTAACGAACACCGGGGAGCTGTTTTTT. Amino acids: CASSAGLTNTGELFF.

At least ten counts were recorded for this clonotype. The chain carries TRBV29-1 and TRBJ2-3; D not resolved. The CDR3 runs 12 residues. Germline CDR1 is SQVTM and CDR2 is ANQGSEA. V dropped 3 bases and J dropped 4 bases, with 8 bases sitting between them. The CDR3: CSVEVAADTQYF. The CDR3 DNA sequence: TGCAGCGTTGAGGTAGCCGCAGATACGCAGTATTTT.

This clonotype was recorded once. This sequence may be a read error, since a much larger clone differs from it by one base. CDR3 protein: CASSPGSWADTRYF. In DNA, the CDR3 is TGTGCCAGCAGCCCGGGTTCGTGGGCAGATACGCGGTATTTT. This chain connects TRBV7-2 to TRBJ2-3; D is undetermined. CDR3 length: 14 amino acids. Germline CDR1 SGHTA, CDR2 FQGNSA.

The V call is TRBV20-1, the J call TRBJ1-5; D perhaps matches TRBD1 (6 bases). Looked up from germline, CDR1 is DFQATT and CDR2 is SNEGSKA (reference sequence). There are 16 residues in the CDR3. V lost 3 bases, J lost 0 bases, and 15 bases lay in between. DNA of the CDR3: TGCAGTGCTAGCCCACAGGGCCCCCTTAGCAATCAGCCCCAGCATTTT. Translation: CSASPQGPLSNQPQHF.

This clonotype came up a few times. This sequence joins TRBV28 and TRBJ2-7; tentative D call: TRBD2 (6 bases). The V end lost 8 bases, the J end lost 4 bases, and 24 bases lay between the germline ends. The germline gives CDR1 MDHEN, CDR2 SYDVKM. The CDR3 length is 16 residues. CDR3 sequence reads: CASSSGQAGIRYEQYF. CDR3 nucleotides: TGTGCCAGCTCTTCAGGGCAGGCGGGGATTCGTTACGAGCAGTACTTC.

This chain connects TRBV27 to TRBJ2-1, with 8 positions matching TRBD1. Trimming cost V 6 bases and J 4 bases; bases outside gene matches: 11. The germline V gene has CDR1 MNHEY and CDR2 SMNVEV (reference sequence). The length of the CDR3 is 16 residues. The CDR3 DNA follows: TGTGCCAGCAGAAAACCTCAGGGGGCTGGGTACAATGAGCAGTTCTTC. It yields the protein CASRKPQGAGYNEQFF.

The chain combines TRBV6-2 or TRBV6-3 with TRBJ1-5; D is unresolved. Germline lookup yields CDR1 MNHEY and CDR2 SVGEGT. The CDR3 has 15 amino acids. V gave up 2 bases and J gave up 1 base, with 9 bases separating them. CDR3 bases: TGTGCCAGCAGTTACGGTCAAACCAGCAATCAGCCCCAGCATTTT. Its protein is CASSYGQTSNQPQHF.

The table lists this clonotype with a few counts. The gene calls are TRBV20-1 and TRBJ2-5; 8 nucleotides agree with TRBD1. The J call may not be correct, given that the DNA end is closer to TRBJ2-7. Per germline, CDR1 DFQATT and CDR2 SNEGSKA (reference sequence). CDR3 length equals 15 residues. CDR3 nucleotides: TGCAGTGCTAGAGATAGGACAGGGTTGCACTACGAGCAGTACTTC. Translating gives CSARDRTGLHYEQYF.

This clonotype was seen at least ten times. The genes are TRBV7-8 and TRBJ2-1; maybe TRBD2 (6 bases). V was shortened by 11 bases and J by 4 bases, with 15 bases between the two germline ends. There are 13 residues in the CDR3. Per the germline V gene, CDR1 is SGHVS and CDR2 is FQNEAQ. The CDR3 sequence is CASSYRGYNEQFF. The CDR3 DNA reads TGTGCCTCCTCTTATCGGGGGTACAATGAGCAGTTCTTC.

This clonotype was seen at least ten times. The rearrangement joins TRBV7-2 to TRBJ2-1, with D perhaps matching TRBD2 (5 bases). With 4 bases removed from V and 4 bases from J, the gap between germline ends came to 8 bases. This CDR3 spans 13 amino acids. Germline CDR1 reads SGHTA; CDR2 reads FQGNSA. In nucleotides, the CDR3 is TGTGCCAGCAGCTCGCGGAGGTACAATGAGCAGTTCTTC. It yields the protein CASSSRRYNEQFF.

For this clonotype: Being one base from a much bigger clone, this may be a read error. The rearrangement uses TRBV4-1 and TRBJ2-3; D is unclear. The CDR3 runs 13 residues. V gave up 2 bases and J gave up 8 bases, with 11 bases separating them. CDR1 MGHRA and CDR2 YSYEKL come from the germline V gene. The CDR3 spells CASSQLVPPTQYF. In nucleotides, the CDR3 is TGCGCCAGCAGCCAATTGGTCCCCCCTACGCAGTATTTT.

In the case of this clonotype: A much larger clone differs by one base, so this may be a read error. The chain has TRBV5-6 and TRBJ2-1; the D gene is possibly TRBD2 (5 bases). The CDR3 has 17 amino acids. V gave up 3 bases and J gave up 13 bases, with 29 bases separating them. Germline values: CDR1 SGHDT, CDR2 YYEEEE. The CDR3 bases are TGTGCCAGCAGCTCGGCGTTACGAGGGCTCACCCAAGAGACCCAGTTCTTC. Its protein product is CASSSALRGLTQETQFF.

The rearrangement uses TRBV7-2 and TRBJ2-5; no clear D. The J call could be wrong; TRBJ2-7 is a better fit for the DNA end. The germline gives CDR1 SGHTA, CDR2 FQGNSA. CDR3 length: 13 amino acids. The CDR3 loop is CASSLDRTSEQYF. The CDR3 DNA sequence: TGTGCCAGCAGCTTAGATAGGACCTCCGAGCAGTACTTC.

Here the CDR3 DNA reads TGCGCCAGCAGCTTCGGGACAGGCCTTACCTACGAGCAGTACTTC. Translating gives CASSFGTGLTYEQYF. The J gene is TRBJ2-5, the V gene TRBV5-1; 8 nucleotides agree with TRBD1. The DNA end favors TRBJ2-7, so the J call may be wrong. CDR3 length equals 15 residues. CDR1 SGHRS and CDR2 YFSETQ come from the germline V gene.

This rearrangement joins TRBV20-1 to TRBJ1-2, with TRBD1 matching 8 bases. CDR1 is DFQATT and CDR2 is SNEGSKA in the germline V gene (reference sequence). There are 13 residues in the CDR3. With V trimmed by 2 bases and J by 3 bases, 2 bases remained unmatched. In DNA form, the CDR3 reads TGCAGTGCTAGACTGACAGGGGACTATGGCTACACCTTC. This translates into CSARLTGDYGYTF.

V usage is TRBV29-1 and J usage is TRBJ1-1; TRBD1 agrees at 8 bases. In germline, CDR1 is SQVTM, CDR2 ANQGSEA. The CDR3 has 14 amino acids. With 6 bases clipped from V and 1 base from J, the junction kept 7 bases outside the gene matches. Here the CDR3 DNA reads TGCAGCGTCGTAATAGGGACAGGGAACACTGAAGCTTTCTTT. Amino acid sequence: CSVVIGTGNTEAFF.

This clonotype has a count of ten or more. The chain links TRBV15 to TRBJ2-5, with no clear D. V lost 1 base, J lost 1 base, and 19 bases lay in between. The CDR3 is made up of 18 amino acids. Germline CDR1 LNHNV, CDR2 YYDKDF (reference sequence). For the CDR3, the DNA is TGTGCCACCAGCAGAGGTTCAGGAGTCTCGGCGGCCCAAGAGACCCAGTACTTC. It translates to CATSRGSGVSAAQETQYF. Based on the CDR3 plus reference TRBV15 and TRBJ2-5, the full variable domain is DAMVIQNPRYQVTQFGKPVTLSCSQTLNHNVMYWYQQKSSQAPKLLFHYYDKDFNNEADTPDNFQSRRPNTSFCFLDIRSPGLGDTAMYLCATSRGSGVSAAQETQYFGPGTRLLVL.

The chain links TRBV6-5 to TRBJ1-6, with D unclear. Germline V gene sequence: CDR1 MNHEY, CDR2 SVGAGI. The V end lost 0 bases, the J end lost 9 bases, and 12 bases lay between the germline ends. The CDR3 loop spans 15 amino acids. CDR3 in amino acids: CASSYSRGPGSPLHF. The CDR3, as DNA: TGTGCCAGCAGTTACTCCCGAGGGCCTGGTTCACCCCTCCACTTT.

This clonotype was found a few times. The rearrangement links TRBV6-2 or TRBV6-3 to TRBJ2-3; D is possibly TRBD2 (5 bases). Trimming removed 5 bases at V and 1 base at J, with 10 bases between. The CDR3 runs to 14 residues. Germline loops: CDR1 MNHEY, CDR2 SVGEGT. CDR3 loop: CASSAGVGTDTQYF. CDR3 in DNA: TGTGCCAGCAGTGCGGGTGTGGGCACAGATACGCAGTATTTT.

This chain connects TRBV6-5 to TRBJ1-5, with unresolved D. CDR1 and CDR2 from the germline V gene are MNHEY and SVGAGI. The CDR3 totals 18 residues. Trimming took 0 bases from V and 2 from J, leaving 17 bases between them. The CDR3 region is CASSYSTYGEGGNQPQHF. CDR3 coding DNA: TGTGCCAGCAGTTACTCGACATACGGGGAAGGCGGCAATCAGCCCCAGCATTTT.

This clonotype was picked up a small number of times. V and J are TRBV13 and TRBJ2-5; 9 bases match TRBD1. The germline CDR1 and CDR2 sequences are PRHDT and FYEKMQ (reference sequence). The junction had 9 bases not matched to a gene; V was cut back by 5 bases and J by 5 bases. This CDR3 region has 15 residues. The CDR3 sequence is CASSARTGVVETQYF. CDR3 nucleotides: TGTGCCAGCAGCGCTCGGACAGGGGTGGTGGAGACCCAGTACTTC.

This clonotype was recorded many times. The genes are TRBV28 and TRBJ2-1; 8 bases fit TRBD1. Germline CDR1 is MDHEN and CDR2 is SYDVKM. This CDR3 region has 15 residues. J was trimmed by 6 bases and V by 6 bases; bases with no gene match: 10. CDR3: CASSFPTGGSNEQFF. The CDR3 DNA is TGTGCCAGCAGCTTCCCCACAGGGGGAAGCAATGAGCAGTTCTTC.

On this clonotype itself: A much larger clone differs from this one at a single base, so this may be a read error. This chain uses TRBV10-2 with TRBJ1-2; D uncertain. This CDR3 has 13 residues. Germline V CDR1 and CDR2: WSHSY, SAAADI. Here the CDR3 reads CAISLGGGYDYTF. The DNA of the CDR3 is TGCGCCATCTCGCTAGGAGGAGGTTATGACTACACCTTC.

Of note for this clonotype: At one end, the junction sequence differs from germline, possibly due to a read error. This chain connects TRBV28 to TRBJ1-2; D is unresolved. The CDR3 loop spans 14 amino acids. Germline V gives CDR1 MDHEN, CDR2 SYDVKM. The CDR3 reads CASNLSVTSYGYTF. CDR3 nucleotide sequence: TGTGCCAGCAATTTATCCGTGACAAGCTATGGCTACACCTTC.

This clonotype has a count of ten or more. The rearrangement links TRBV6-1 to TRBJ2-1; D is uncertain. This CDR3 is built from 16 residues. The germline gives CDR1 MNHNS, CDR2 SASEGT. V was shortened by 8 bases and J by 0 bases, with 17 bases between the two germline ends. CDR3 bases: TGTGCCAGCTCTCCGCCACCCCTAAGCTCCTACAATGAGCAGTTCTTC. Its protein is CASSPPPLSSYNEQFF.

In the case of this clonotype: The junction departs from the called germline gene at one end, perhaps through a read error. The chain uses TRBV6-5 and TRBJ2-3; TRBD2 matches 11 bases. Germline V CDR1 and CDR2: MNHEY, SVGAGI. This CDR3 is 16 amino acids long. Written as DNA, the CDR3 is TGTGCCAGCAGTTACCTGGGACTAGCGGTCTCAGATATGCAGTATTTT. Encoded protein: CASSYLGLAVSDMQYF.